These 17 T cell receptor beta chains originate from one sample sequenced in a study of T cell responses to AZD1222 COVID-19 vaccine. Sequencing used immunoSEQ multiplex PCR; TCRdb keeps in-frame clones, though not all of them. The sample yields under 250,000 clones, just over 90% seen once. The sequencing here drew on peripheral blood, taken on day 0 of MenACWY control vaccination. These receptors originate from an adult in good health.

The V call is TRBV7-3, the J call TRBJ1-1; D is unresolved. Germline V gene sequence: CDR1 SGHTA, CDR2 FQGTGA. The CDR3 sequence is 14 residues long. V lost 0 bases, J lost 1 base, and 6 bases lay in between. The CDR3 region is CASSLTAGNTEAFF. In DNA form, the CDR3 reads TGTGCCAGCAGCTTAACGGCAGGGAACACTGAAGCTTTCTTT.

The J gene is TRBJ2-6, the V gene TRBV9; possibly TRBD1 for D (7 bases). The CDR3 loop spans 17 amino acids. With 0 bases removed from V and 2 bases from J, the gap between germline ends came to 12 bases. CDR1 and CDR2 from the germline V gene are SGDLS and YYNGEE. The CDR3 nucleotides are TGTGCCAGCAGCGTAGGGCCAGGGGGGACTGGGGCCAACGTCCTGACTTTC. The encoded protein is CASSVGPGGTGANVLTF.

The chain recombines TRBV10-1 with TRBJ2-7; D not certain. The CDR3 consists of 10 residues. The ends were cut back, 10 bases at V and 4 bases at J, with 8 bases in the middle. Germline loops: CDR1 WNHNN, CDR2 SYGVQD (reference sequence). CDR3 residues: CATKGYEQYF. The CDR3 DNA follows: TGCGCCACTAAAGGGTACGAGCAGTACTTC.

The V call is TRBV5-1, the J call TRBJ1-4; no clear D gene. CDR3 length equals 13 residues. CDR1 is SGHRS, CDR2 YFSETQ, per germline. The V gene lost 4 bases and the J gene lost 8 bases, with 12 bases spanning the gap. CDR3 coding DNA: TGCGCCAGCAGCCTGGACGTTGGGGAAAAACTGTTTTTT. Translating gives CASSLDVGEKLFF. The variable domain in full, completed from reference TRBV5-1 and TRBJ1-4, reads KAGVTQTPRYLIKTRGQQVTLSCSPISGHRSVSWYQQTPGQGLQFLFEYFSETQRNKGNFPGRFSGRQFSNSRSEMNVSTLELGDSALYLCASSLDVGEKLFFGSGTQLSVL.

This chain links TRBV4-2 with TRBJ1-6, with D unclear. The V and J ends lost 1 base and 5 bases respectively, with 12 bases between them. CDR1 LGHNA and CDR2 YNFKEQ come from the germline V gene. CDR3 size: 16 residues. The CDR3 bases are TGTGCCAGCAGCCAAGTAAGAGGCGGGAATAATTCACCCCTCCACTTT. Protein sequence: CASSQVRGGNNSPLHF.

This clone was observed a single time. V usage is TRBV7-2 and J usage is TRBJ2-5; TRBD2 matches 8 bases. Per germline, CDR1 SGHTA and CDR2 FQGNSA. This CDR3 has 17 amino acids. J was trimmed by 1 base and V by 1 base; bases with no gene match: 8. The CDR3 nucleotides read TGTGCCAGCAGCTTAGTCGGGCGGGGGGCCTCCCAAGAGACCCAGTACTTC. As protein: CASSLVGRGASQETQYF.

The chain has TRBV2 and TRBJ2-1; D tentatively reads TRBD1 or TRBD2 (6 bases each). CDR3 size: 16 residues. The ends were cut back, 7 bases at V and 1 base at J, with 17 bases in the middle. The germline V gene encodes CDR1 SNHLY and CDR2 FYNNEI. Here the CDR3 DNA reads TGTGCCAGCACCACGCTCGGGGGCGGGTCCTACAATGAGCAGTTCTTC. Its protein product is CASTTLGGGSYNEQFF.

The genes are TRBV18 and TRBJ1-1, with TRBD1 matching over 7 bases. This CDR3 has 15 residues. Trimming took 3 bases from V and 3 from J; bases not matched to a gene: 7. Looked up from germline, CDR1 is KGHSH and CDR2 is LQKENI. CDR3 DNA: TGTGCCAGCTCACCTCGACAGGGATCGGACACTGAAGCTTTCTTT. It translates to CASSPRQGSDTEAFF.

The chain couples TRBV2 to TRBJ1-1, with TRBD1 identical over 7 bases. The CDR3 is made up of 14 amino acids. The germline V gene has CDR1 SNHLY and CDR2 FYNNEI. V lost 6 bases, J lost 2 bases, and 6 bases stayed unmatched. The CDR3 sequence: CASRRDSFNTEAFF. As DNA, the CDR3 is TGTGCCAGCAGACGGGACAGCTTTAACACTGAAGCTTTCTTT.

V usage is TRBV6-6 and J usage is TRBJ2-3; no clear D. The V end lost 0 bases, the J end lost 5 bases, and 6 bases lay between the germline ends. The CDR3 spans 13 residues. The germline CDR1 and CDR2 sequences are MNHNY and SVGAGI (reference sequence). CDR3 amino acids: CASSYSSRDTQYF. For the CDR3, the DNA is TGTGCCAGCAGTTACTCGTCCAGAGATACGCAGTATTTT.

The rearrangement uses TRBV2 and TRBJ1-2; D is unresolved. The germline V and J ends were trimmed by 8 bases and 4 bases, with 11 bases remaining between them. There are 12 residues in the CDR3. In germline, CDR1 is SNHLY, CDR2 FYNNEI. In nucleotides, the CDR3 is TGTGCCAGCGGACCTCACCTCTATGGCTACACCTTC. It specifies CASGPHLYGYTF.

The rearrangement joins TRBV19 to TRBJ1-6; no firm D call. CDR3 length: 15 residues. The V gene's germline CDR1 is LNHDA and CDR2 SQIVND (reference sequence). Trimming removed 5 bases from V and 10 bases from J, with 18 bases in between. Here the CDR3 reads CASSLVTRRESPLHF. The CDR3 coding sequence is TGTGCCAGTAGTCTGGTAACTAGGCGCGAATCACCCCTCCACTTT.

The rearrangement links TRBV7-9 to TRBJ1-3; TRBD1 might be the D (6 bases). The germline V gene has CDR1 SEHNR and CDR2 FQNEAQ (reference sequence). With 1 base removed from V and 1 base from J, the gap between germline ends came to 11 bases. This CDR3 comprises 16 residues. The CDR3 protein is CASSLGGRGSGNTIYF. CDR3 DNA sequence: TGTGCCAGCAGCTTAGGCGGCAGGGGTTCTGGAAACACCATATATTTT.

The chain is built from TRBV6-5 and TRBJ1-2; D is uncertain. CDR3 size: 14 residues. V was shortened by 6 bases and J by 4 bases, with 15 bases between the two germline ends. Germline V gene data show CDR1 as MNHEY and CDR2 as SVGAGI. The CDR3 nucleotides are TGTGCCAGCAGCCCCACGGACGCAACCTATGGCTACACCTTC. It translates to CASSPTDATYGYTF.

This rearrangement joins TRBV7-2 to TRBJ1-1; D ambiguous. CDR3 length: 14 residues. Trimming pared 6 bases from V and 11 bases from J, leaving 22 bases between. Germline lookup yields CDR1 SGHTA and CDR2 FQGNSA. CDR3 sequence: CASSSSTLRWIAFF. The DNA of the CDR3 is TGTGCCAGCAGTTCCTCAACCCTACGATGGATCGCTTTCTTT.

The gene calls are TRBV2 and TRBJ2-3; D uncertain. Germline V gene lookup returns CDR1 SNHLY and CDR2 FYNNEI. The CDR3 is made up of 11 amino acids. Trimming cost V 3 bases and J 7 bases, with 5 bases left between them. This chain's CDR3 is CASSDQYTQYF. For the CDR3, the DNA is TGTGCCAGCAGTGATCAATATACGCAGTATTTT.

The V and J genes are TRBV12-3 or TRBV12-4 and TRBJ1-6, with D possibly being TRBD1 (5 bases). Trimming cost V 3 bases and J 7 bases, with 7 bases left between them. The CDR3 covers 13 residues. The CDR3 spells CASSLGRNSPLHF. CDR3 in DNA: TGTGCCAGCAGTTTGGGGCGAAATTCACCCCTCCACTTT.